The rows below give T cell receptor beta chains drawn from one sample of a study of OX40 agonist ivuxolimab in advanced cancers. Using immunoSEQ multiplex PCR, the repertoire was profiled, and TCRdb retains in-frame clones only, with some absent. The sample records approximately 61,000 clones, roughly nine tenths being singletons. The sample here was CD4+ or CD8+ T cells sorted from blood, taken in a trial of the OX40 agonist ivuxolimab. The receptors derive from an adult with an advanced solid tumor such as melanoma, head and neck, liver or kidney cancer. The CDR3 runs from the conserved cysteine through the conserved F or W. The order of the fields is V gene, J gene, CDR3 protein.

>TRBV12-5|TRBJ2-4
CASGLVLSKGNIQYF
>TRBV6-5|TRBJ2-6
CASRSRSSGANVLTF
>TRBV7-2|TRBJ2-7
CASSPRPLGYEQYF
>TRBV5-1|TRBJ2-5
CASSPSSGGTQETQYF
>TRBV19|TRBJ2-3
CATALRLGGTDTQYF
>TRBV10-2|TRBJ1-4
CASSEPTGGFEKLFF
>TRBV2|TRBJ1-2
CASSGNPNGYTF
>TRBV5-1|TRBJ1-4
CASSLLGALTNEKLFF
>TRBV11-1|TRBJ1-1
CASSLAGDPGTEAFF
>TRBV6-5|TRBJ1-5
CASFTGGAVQPQHF
>TRBV20-1|TRBJ2-5
CSAGFQETQYF
>TRBV7-2|TRBJ1-1
CASSLGPGQGRNTEAFF
>TRBV7-9|TRBJ2-7
CASSLTGESYEQYF
>TRBV5-1|TRBJ1-6
CASSLALPADYNSPLHF
>TRBV20-1|TRBJ2-5
CSASRGTQYF
>TRBV5-1|TRBJ2-2
CASSFSGSTGELFF
>TRBV9|TRBJ2-3
CASSPTRQSTDTQYF
>TRBV7-9|TRBJ1-1
CASSRGSPNTEAFF
>TRBV5-6|TRBJ2-7
CASSRISTGRQYF
>TRBV5-1|TRBJ2-2
CASSLQGAPGELFF
>TRBV19|TRBJ1-6
CASRRTEQGASPLHF
>TRBV5-1|TRBJ1-1
CASSEGGTEAFF
>TRBV5-1|TRBJ2-7
CASSVGQALGQYF
>TRBV28|TRBJ2-7
CASSFEVTLAGGRYEQYF
>TRBV14|TRBJ1-3
CASSQVVGDHGNTIYF
>TRBV7-2|TRBJ2-7
CASSLDRGEQYF
>TRBV11-1|TRBJ1-6
CASSLEGQLNNSPLHF
>TRBV4-1|TRBJ1-2
CASRGQGGMGLYGYTF
>TRBV7-9|TRBJ1-1
CASSLGGANTEAFF
>TRBV4-3|TRBJ2-3
CASSQGTITDTQYF
>TRBV6-6|TRBJ2-1
CASSYRRDLHNEQFF
>TRBV10-2|TRBJ1-6
CASSEHFSYNSPLHF
>TRBV27|TRBJ2-5
CASSPYPGTSGETQYF
>TRBV5-1|TRBJ2-3
CASSLGTSGGTDTQYF
>TRBV5-6|TRBJ2-2
CASSRGPHRTGELFF
>TRBV2|TRBJ1-2
CASSEHSRDGYTF
>TRBV4-1|TRBJ1-1
CASSQVTMANTEAFF
>TRBV11-3|TRBJ2-6
CASSSRRSGANVLTF
>TRBV16|TRBJ2-1
CASSQSERGGYNEQFF
>TRBV13|TRBJ2-5
CASSLGLDRGEETQYF
>TRBV15|TRBJ2-7
CATSRDGGGREQYF
>TRBV7-9|TRBJ2-5
CASSLTGTGAETQYF